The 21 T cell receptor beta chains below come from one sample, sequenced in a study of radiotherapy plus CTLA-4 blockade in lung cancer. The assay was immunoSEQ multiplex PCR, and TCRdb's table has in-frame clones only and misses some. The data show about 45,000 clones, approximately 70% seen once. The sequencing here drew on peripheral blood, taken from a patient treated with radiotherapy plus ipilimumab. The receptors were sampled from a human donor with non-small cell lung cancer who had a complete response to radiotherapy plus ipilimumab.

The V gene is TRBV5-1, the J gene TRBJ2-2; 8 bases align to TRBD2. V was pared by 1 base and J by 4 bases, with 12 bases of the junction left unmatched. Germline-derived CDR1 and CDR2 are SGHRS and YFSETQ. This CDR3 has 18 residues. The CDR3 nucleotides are TGCGCCAGCAGCTTGAGAGCGGGGGCCACGCCGCGCACCGGGGAGCTGTTTTTT. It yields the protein CASSLRAGATPRTGELFF.

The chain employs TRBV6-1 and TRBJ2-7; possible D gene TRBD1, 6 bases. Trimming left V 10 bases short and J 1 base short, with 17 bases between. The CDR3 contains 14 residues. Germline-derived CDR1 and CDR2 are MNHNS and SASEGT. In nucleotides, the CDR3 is TGTGCCACCGCGGACAGTCGAGGATCCTACGAGCAGTACTTC. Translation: CATADSRGSYEQYF.

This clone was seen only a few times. In DNA, the CDR3 is TGCGCCAGCAGCCAAGACATGGGACTAGCCGAGCTAGCCAAAAACATTCAGTACTTC. Amino acids: CASSQDMGLAELAKNIQYF. The rearrangement uses TRBV4-1 and TRBJ2-4, with 9 bases fitting TRBD2. The CDR3 length is 19 residues. V was pared by 0 bases and J by 0 bases, with 9 bases of the junction left unmatched. Germline CDR1 is MGHRA and CDR2 is YSYEKL.

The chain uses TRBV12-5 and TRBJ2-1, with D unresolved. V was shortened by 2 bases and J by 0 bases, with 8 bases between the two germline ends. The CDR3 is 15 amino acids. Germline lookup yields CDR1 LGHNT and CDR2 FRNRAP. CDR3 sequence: CASGLWRSSYNEQFF. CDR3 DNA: TGTGCTAGTGGTTTGTGGAGAAGCTCCTACAATGAGCAGTTCTTC.

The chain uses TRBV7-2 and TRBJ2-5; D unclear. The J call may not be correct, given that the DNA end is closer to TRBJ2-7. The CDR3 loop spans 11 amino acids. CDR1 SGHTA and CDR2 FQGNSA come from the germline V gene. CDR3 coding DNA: TGTGCCAGCGCCACCTTCTACGAGCAGTACTTC. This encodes CASATFYEQYF.

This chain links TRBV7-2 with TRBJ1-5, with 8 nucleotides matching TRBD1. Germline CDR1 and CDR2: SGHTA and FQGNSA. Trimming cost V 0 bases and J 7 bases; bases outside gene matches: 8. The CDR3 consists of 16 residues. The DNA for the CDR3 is TGTGCCAGCAGCTTAGCGCTCGGACAGGGCGGCCAGCCCCAGCATTTT. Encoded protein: CASSLALGQGGQPQHF.

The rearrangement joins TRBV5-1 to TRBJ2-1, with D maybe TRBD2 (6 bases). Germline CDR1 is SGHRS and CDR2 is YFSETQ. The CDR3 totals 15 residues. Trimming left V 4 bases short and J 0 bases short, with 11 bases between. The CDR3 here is CASSRGGTSYNEQFF. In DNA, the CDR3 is TGCGCCAGCAGCCGAGGAGGGACCTCCTACAATGAGCAGTTCTTC. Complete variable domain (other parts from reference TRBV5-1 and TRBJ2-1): KAGVTQTPRYLIKTRGQQVTLSCSPISGHRSVSWYQQTPGQGLQFLFEYFSETQRNKGNFPGRFSGRQFSNSRSEMNVSTLELGDSALYLCASSRGGTSYNEQFFGPGTRLTVL.

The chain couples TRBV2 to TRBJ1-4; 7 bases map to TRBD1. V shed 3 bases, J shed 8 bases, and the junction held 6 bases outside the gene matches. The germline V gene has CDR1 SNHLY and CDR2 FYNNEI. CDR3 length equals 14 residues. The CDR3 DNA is TGTGCCAGCAGTGATCAGGGGGGCCTAGAAAAACTGTTTTTT. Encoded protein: CASSDQGGLEKLFF. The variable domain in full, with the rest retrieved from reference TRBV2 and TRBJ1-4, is EPEVTQTPSHQVTQMGQEVILRCVPISNHLYFYWYRQILGQKVEFLVSFYNNEISEKSEIFDDQFSVERPDGSNFTLKIRSTKLEDSAMYFCASSDQGGLEKLFFGSGTQLSVL.

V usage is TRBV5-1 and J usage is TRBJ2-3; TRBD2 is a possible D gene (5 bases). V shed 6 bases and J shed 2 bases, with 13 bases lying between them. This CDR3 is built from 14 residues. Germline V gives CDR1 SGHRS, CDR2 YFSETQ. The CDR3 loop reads CASTEGQYTDTQYF. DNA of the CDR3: TGCGCCAGCACCGAGGGTCAGTACACAGATACGCAGTATTTT.

The CDR3, as DNA: TGTGCCAGCAGCCCTACAGGGTTTGGCTACACCTTC. Translated: CASSPTGFGYTF. The rearrangement links TRBV28 to TRBJ1-2; D perhaps matches TRBD1 (6 bases). Trimming cost V 6 bases and J 7 bases, with 12 bases left between them. CDR3 length equals 12 residues. Looked up from germline, CDR1 is MDHEN and CDR2 is SYDVKM.

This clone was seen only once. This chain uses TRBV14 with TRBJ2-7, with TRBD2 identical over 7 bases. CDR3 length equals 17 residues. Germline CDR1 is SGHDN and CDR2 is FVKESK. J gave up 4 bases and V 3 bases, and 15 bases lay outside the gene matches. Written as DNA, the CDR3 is TGTGCCAGCAGCCAGGGGGGGACCACACCTTTGGGGTACGAGCAGTACTTC. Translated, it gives CASSQGGTTPLGYEQYF. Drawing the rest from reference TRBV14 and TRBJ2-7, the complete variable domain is EAGVTQFPSHSVIEKGQTVTLRCDPISGHDNLYWYRRVMGKEIKFLLHFVKESKQDESGMPNNRFLAERTGGTYSTLKVQPAELEDSGVYFCASSQGGTTPLGYEQYFGPGTRLTVT.

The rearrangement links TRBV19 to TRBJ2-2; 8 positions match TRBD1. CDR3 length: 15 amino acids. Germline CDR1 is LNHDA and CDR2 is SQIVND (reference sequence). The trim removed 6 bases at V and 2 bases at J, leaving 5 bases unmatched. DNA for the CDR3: TGTGCCAGTAGGATGACAGGGGTTAACACCGGGGAGCTGTTTTTT. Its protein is CASRMTGVNTGELFF.

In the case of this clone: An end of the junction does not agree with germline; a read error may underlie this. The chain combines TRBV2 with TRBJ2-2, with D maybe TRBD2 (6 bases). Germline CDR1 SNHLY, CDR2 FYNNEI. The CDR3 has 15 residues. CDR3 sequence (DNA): TGTGCCAGCAGTGAAGCTAGCGGTCTCACCAGGGAGCTGTTTTTT. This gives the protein CASSEASGLTRELFF. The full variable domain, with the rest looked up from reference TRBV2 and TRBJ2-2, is EPEVTQTPSHQVTQMGQEVILRCVPISNHLYFYWYRQILGQKVEFLVSFYNNEISEKSEIFDDQFSVERPDGSNFTLKIRSTKLEDSAMYFCASSEASGLTRELFFGEGSRLTVL.

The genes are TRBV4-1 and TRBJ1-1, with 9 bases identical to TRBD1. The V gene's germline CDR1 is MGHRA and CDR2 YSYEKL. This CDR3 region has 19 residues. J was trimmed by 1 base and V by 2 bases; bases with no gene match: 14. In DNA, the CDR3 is TGCGCCAGCAGCCAAATCTACGGACAGGGGAAATCTGAGAACACTGAAGCTTTCTTT. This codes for CASSQIYGQGKSENTEAFF.

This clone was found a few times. CDR3 region: CASSRRQGANTIYF. CDR3 in DNA: TGTGCCAGCAGCCGTCGGCAGGGGGCGAACACCATATATTTT. The chain couples TRBV7-2 to TRBJ1-3; 8 bases are a match to TRBD1. The length of the CDR3 is 14 residues. Germline V gives CDR1 SGHTA, CDR2 FQGNSA. Losses at the gene ends were 5 bases for V and 7 bases for J; bases not matched to a gene: 7.

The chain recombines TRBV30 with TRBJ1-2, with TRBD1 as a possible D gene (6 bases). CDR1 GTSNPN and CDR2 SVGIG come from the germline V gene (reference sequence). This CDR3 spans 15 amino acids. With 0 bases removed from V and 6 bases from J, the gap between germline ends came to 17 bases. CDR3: CAWSVLAGALDGYTF. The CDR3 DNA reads TGTGCCTGGAGTGTACTCGCGGGGGCACTCGATGGCTACACCTTC.

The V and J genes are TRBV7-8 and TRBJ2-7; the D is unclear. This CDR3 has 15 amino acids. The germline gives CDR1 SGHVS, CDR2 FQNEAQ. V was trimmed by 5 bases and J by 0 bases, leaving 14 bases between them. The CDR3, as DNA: TGTGCCAGCAGCCCACGCCGTTTTAGCTCCTACGAGCAGTACTTC. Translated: CASSPRRFSSYEQYF.

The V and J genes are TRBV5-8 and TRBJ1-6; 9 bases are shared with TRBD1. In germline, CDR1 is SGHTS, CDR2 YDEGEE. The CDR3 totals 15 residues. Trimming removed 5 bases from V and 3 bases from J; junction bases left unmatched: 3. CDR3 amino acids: CASRQGQGYNSPLHF. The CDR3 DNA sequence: TGTGCCAGCAGACAGGGACAGGGCTATAATTCACCCCTCCACTTT.

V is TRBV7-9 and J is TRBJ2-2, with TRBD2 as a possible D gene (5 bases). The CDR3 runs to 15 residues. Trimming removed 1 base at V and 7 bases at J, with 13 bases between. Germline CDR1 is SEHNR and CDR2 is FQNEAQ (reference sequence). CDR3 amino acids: CASSLVAAAGGELFF. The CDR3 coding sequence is TGTGCCAGCAGCTTAGTTGCGGCGGCGGGCGGGGAGCTGTTTTTT.

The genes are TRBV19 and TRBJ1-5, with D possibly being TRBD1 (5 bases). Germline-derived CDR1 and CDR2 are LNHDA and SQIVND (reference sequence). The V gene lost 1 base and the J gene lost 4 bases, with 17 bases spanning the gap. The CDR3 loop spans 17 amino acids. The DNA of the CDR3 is TGTGCCAGTAGTATAGGGTTTAGGGGCCGTAGTAATCAGCCCCAGCATTTT. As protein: CASSIGFRGRSNQPQHF. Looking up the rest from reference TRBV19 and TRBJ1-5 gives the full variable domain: DGGITQSPKYLFRKEGQNVTLSCEQNLNHDAMYWYRQDPGQGLRLIYYSQIVNDFQKGDIAEGYSVSREKKESFPLTVTSAQKNPTAFYLCASSIGFRGRSNQPQHFGDGTRLSIL.

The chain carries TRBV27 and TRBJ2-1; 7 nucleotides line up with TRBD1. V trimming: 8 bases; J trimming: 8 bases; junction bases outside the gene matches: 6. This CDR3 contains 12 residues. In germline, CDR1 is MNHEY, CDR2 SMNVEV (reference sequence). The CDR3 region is CASSNRGHEQFF. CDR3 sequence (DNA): TGTGCCAGCTCCAACAGGGGACATGAGCAGTTCTTC.